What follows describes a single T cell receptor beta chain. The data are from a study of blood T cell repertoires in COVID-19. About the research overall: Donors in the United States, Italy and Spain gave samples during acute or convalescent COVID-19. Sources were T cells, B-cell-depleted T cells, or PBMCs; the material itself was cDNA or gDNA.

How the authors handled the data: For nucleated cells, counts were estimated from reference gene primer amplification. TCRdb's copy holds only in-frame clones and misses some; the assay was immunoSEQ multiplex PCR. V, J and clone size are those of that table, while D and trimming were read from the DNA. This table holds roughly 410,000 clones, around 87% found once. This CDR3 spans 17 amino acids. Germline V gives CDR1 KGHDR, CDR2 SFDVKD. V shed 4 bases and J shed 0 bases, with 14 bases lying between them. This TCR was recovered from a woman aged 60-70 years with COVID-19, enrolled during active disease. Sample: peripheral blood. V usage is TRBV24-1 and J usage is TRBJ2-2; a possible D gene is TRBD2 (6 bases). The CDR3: CATSDDRGSPNTGELFF. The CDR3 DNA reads TGTGCCACCAGTGACGATCGGGGGTCCCCGAACACCGGGGAGCTGTTTTTT.